A selection of T cell receptor beta chains follows, all from one sample in a study of T cells in Graves' hyperthyroidism and ophthalmopathy. TCRdb re-analysed the multiplex PCR reads in MiXCR, keeping a single row per CDR3 protein. The sample yields about 400,000 distinct CDR3 sequences, approximately 15% seen once. Sequencing was carried out using blood. The receptors come from a woman aged 25-40 years with Graves' hyperthyroidism. The CDR3 runs from the conserved cysteine through the conserved F or W. Fields, in order: D gene, J gene, V gene, clone size, CDR3 DNA, CDR3 protein. The D gene is left open where the match is weak. Clone size is stated in some rows and not others, as once, few, many or a class when expanded.

>TRBD2|TRBJ2-1|TRBV30|.
TGTGCCTGGAAGGGACTAGCGGGAGTGAATGAGCAGTTCTTC
CAWKGLAGVNEQFF
>.|TRBJ2-2|TRBV19|few
TGTGCCAGTAGTGACTGGGGGCCGAACACCGGGGAGCTGTTTTTT
CASSDWGPNTGELFF
>.|TRBJ2-4|TRBV9|few
TGTGCCAGCAGCCCACAGTTTTCAGCCAAAAACATTCAGTACTTC
CASSPQFSAKNIQYF
>.|TRBJ1-2|TRBV27|few
TGTGCCAGCAGTTTCTCCCGACCAGCTAACTATGGCTACACCTTC
CASSFSRPANYGYTF
>.|TRBJ1-2|TRBV2|.
TGTGCCAACGGGGTAACCGCTTTTGGGGGTTATGGCTACACCTTC
CANGVTAFGGYGYTF
>TRBD2|TRBJ2-3|TRBV7-8|many
TGTGCCAGCAGCATGATAGCGGGAGGGATCGGGGATACGCAGTATTTT
CASSMIAGGIGDTQYF
>.|TRBJ1-3|TRBV4-1|.
TGCGCCAGCAGCCAACCTCGGAGCTCTGGAAACACCATATATTTT
CASSQPRSSGNTIYF
>TRBD2|TRBJ2-5|TRBV20-1|many
TGCAGTGCTAGGGTAGGGACTAGCGGAAAAGAGACCCAGTACTTC
CSARVGTSGKETQYF
>.|TRBJ1-6|TRBV3-1|many
TGTGCCAGCAGCCAAGCCGGGACACCGAATTCACCCCTCCACTTT
CASSQAGTPNSPLHF
>.|TRBJ1-6|TRBV11-2|.
TGTGCCAGCAGCTTAATTGGATCGGGGAATTCACCCCTCCACTTT
CASSLIGSGNSPLHF
>TRBD2|TRBJ2-7|TRBV4-2|few
TGTGCCAGCAGCCAAGATCGGGGTGATAGCGGGAGATTAGGCTCCTACGAGCAGTACTTC
CASSQDRGDSGRLGSYEQYF
>.|TRBJ2-3|TRBV7-3|many
TGTGCCAGCAGCAGACAGGGCACAGATACGCAGTATTTT
CASSRQGTDTQYF
>.|TRBJ1-2|TRBV11-3|many
TGTGCCAGCAGCTCATTACAGGGCTATGGCTACACCTTC
CASSSLQGYGYTF